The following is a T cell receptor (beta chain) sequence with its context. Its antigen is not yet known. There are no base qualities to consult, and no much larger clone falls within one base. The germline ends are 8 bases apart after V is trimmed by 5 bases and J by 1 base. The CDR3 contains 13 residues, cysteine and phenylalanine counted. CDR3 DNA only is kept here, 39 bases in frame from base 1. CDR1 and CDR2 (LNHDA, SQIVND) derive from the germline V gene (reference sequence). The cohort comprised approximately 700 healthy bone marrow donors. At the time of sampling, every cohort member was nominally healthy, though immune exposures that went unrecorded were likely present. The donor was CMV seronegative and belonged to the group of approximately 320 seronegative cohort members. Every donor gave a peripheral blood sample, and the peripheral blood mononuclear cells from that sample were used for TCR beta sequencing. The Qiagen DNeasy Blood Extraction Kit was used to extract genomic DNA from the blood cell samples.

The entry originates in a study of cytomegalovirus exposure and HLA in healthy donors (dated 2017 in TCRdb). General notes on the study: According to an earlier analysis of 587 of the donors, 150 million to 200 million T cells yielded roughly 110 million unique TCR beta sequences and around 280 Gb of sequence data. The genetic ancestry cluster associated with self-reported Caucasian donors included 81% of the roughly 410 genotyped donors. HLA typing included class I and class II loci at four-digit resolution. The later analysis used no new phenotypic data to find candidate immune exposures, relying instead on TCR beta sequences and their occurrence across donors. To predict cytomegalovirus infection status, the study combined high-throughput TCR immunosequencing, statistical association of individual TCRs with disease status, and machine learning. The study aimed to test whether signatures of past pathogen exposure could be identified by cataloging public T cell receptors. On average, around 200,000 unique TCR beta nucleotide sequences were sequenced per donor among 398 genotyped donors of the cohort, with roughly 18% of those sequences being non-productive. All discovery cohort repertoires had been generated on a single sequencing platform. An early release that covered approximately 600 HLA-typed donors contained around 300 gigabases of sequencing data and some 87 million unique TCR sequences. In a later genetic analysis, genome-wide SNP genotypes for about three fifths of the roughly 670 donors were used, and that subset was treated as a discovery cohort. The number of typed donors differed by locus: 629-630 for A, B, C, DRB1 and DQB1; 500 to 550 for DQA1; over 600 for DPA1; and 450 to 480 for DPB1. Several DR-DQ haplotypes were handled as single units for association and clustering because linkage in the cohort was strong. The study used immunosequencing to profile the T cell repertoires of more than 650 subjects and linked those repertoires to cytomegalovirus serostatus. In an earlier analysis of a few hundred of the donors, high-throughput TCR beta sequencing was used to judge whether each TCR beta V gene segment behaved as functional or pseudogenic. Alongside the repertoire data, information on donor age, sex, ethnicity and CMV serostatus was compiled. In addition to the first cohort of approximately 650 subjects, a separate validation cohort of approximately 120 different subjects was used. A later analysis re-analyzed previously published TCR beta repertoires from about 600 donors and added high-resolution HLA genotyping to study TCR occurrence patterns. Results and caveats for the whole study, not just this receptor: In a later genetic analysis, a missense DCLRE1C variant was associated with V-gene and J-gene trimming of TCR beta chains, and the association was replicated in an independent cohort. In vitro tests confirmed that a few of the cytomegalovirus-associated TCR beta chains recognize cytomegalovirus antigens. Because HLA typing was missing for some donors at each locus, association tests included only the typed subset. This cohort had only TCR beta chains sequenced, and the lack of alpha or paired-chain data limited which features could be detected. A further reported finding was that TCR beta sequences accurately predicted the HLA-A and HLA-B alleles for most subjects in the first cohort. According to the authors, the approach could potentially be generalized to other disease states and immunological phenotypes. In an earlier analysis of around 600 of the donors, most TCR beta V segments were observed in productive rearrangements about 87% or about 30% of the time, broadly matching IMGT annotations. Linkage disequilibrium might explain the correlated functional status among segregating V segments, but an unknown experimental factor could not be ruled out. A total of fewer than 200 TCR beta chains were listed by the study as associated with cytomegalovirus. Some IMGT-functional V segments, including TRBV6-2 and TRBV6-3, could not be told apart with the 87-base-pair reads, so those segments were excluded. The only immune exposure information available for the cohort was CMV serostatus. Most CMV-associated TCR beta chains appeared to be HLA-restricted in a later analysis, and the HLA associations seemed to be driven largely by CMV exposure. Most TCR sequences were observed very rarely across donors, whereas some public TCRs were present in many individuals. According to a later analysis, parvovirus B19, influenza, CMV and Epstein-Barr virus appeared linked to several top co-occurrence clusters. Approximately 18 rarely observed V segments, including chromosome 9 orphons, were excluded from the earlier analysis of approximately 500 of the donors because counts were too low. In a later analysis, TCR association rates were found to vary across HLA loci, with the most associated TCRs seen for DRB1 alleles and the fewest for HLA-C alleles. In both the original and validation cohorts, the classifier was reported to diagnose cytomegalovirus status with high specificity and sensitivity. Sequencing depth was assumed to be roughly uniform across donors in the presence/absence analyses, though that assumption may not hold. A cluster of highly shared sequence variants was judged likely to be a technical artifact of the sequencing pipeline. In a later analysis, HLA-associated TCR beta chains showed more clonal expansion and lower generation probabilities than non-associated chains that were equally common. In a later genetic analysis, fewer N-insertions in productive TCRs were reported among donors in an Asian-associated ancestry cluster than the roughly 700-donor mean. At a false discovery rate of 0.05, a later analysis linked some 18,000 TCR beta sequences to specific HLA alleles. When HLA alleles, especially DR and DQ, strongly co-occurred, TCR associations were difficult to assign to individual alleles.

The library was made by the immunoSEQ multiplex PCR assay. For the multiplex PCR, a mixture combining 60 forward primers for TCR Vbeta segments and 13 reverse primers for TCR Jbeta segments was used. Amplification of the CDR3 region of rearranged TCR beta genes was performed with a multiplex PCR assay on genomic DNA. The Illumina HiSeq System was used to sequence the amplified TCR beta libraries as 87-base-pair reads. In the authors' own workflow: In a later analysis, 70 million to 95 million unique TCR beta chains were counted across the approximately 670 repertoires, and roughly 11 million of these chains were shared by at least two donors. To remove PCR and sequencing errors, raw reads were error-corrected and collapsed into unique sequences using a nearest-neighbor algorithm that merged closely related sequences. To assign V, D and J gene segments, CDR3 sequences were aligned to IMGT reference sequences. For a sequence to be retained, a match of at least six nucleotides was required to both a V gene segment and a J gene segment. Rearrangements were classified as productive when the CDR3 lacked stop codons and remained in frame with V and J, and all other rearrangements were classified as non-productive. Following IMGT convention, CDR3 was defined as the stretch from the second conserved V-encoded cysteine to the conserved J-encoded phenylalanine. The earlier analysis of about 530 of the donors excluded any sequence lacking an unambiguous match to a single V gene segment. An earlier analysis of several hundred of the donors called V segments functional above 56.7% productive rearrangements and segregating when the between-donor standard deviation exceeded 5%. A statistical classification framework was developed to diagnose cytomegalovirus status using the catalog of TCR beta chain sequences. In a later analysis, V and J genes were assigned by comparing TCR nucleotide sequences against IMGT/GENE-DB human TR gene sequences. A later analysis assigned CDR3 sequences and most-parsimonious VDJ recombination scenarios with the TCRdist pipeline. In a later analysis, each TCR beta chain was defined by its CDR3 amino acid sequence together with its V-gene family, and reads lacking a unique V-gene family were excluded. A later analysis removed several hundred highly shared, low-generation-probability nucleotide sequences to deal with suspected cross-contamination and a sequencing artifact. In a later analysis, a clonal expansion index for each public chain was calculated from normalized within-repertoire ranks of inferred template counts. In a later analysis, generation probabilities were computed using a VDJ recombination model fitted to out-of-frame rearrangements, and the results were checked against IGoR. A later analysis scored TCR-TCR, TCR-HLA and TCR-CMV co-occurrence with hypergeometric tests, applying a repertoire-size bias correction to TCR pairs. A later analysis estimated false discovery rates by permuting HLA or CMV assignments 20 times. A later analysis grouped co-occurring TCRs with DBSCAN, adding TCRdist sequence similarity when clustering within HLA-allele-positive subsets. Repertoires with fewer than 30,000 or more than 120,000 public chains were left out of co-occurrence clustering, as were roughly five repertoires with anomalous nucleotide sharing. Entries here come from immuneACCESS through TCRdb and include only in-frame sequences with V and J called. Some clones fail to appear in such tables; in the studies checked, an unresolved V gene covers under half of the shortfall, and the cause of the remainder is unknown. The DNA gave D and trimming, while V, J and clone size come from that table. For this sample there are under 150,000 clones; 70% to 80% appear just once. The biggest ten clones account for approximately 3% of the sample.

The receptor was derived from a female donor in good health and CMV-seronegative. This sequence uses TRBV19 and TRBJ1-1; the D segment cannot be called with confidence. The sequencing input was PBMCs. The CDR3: CASSLQRNTEAFF. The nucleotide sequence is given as TGTGCCAGTAGTCTCCAGCGGAACACTGAAGCTTTCTTT. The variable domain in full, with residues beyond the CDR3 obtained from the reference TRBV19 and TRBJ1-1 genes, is DGGITQSPKYLFRKEGQNVTLSCEQNLNHDAMYWYRQDPGQGLRLIYYSQIVNDFQKGDIAEGYSVSREKKESFPLTVTSAQKNPTAFYLCASSLQRNTEAFFGQGTRLTVV.